Each of the 16 T cell receptor beta chains below was sequenced from the same sample in a study of vaccination and CD4 T cells after COVID-19. Treatment meaning: roughly 10-day PBMC culture with coronavirus spike peptide pools or control peptides (ViraFEST assay). CD4+ T cells of the unexposed donor were collected before the COVID-19 pandemic (2011-2018). The antigens for these receptors are not known. With the Oncomine TCR Beta short-read assay, DNA from cultured CD4+ T cells was sequenced. TCRdb processed the PCR reads anew with MiXCR; each CDR3 protein has one entry. Of 8,000 to 9,500 distinct CDR3 sequences in the sample, under 50% were seen once. Specimen: CD4+ T cells from blood, cultured in vitro. Source of these receptors: a human donor in good health.

The chain employs TRBV28 and TRBJ1-5, with D hard to call. V lost 3 bases and J lost 9, with 12 bases in between. The CDR3 is 13 residues long. The germline gives CDR1 MDHEN, CDR2 SYDVKM. CDR3 DNA: TGTGCCAGCAGTTTCCCCCCCTCCCGGCCCCAGCATTTT. Protein sequence: CASSFPPSRPQHF.

This clonotype has only a few counts. The chain employs TRBV6-2 or TRBV6-3 and TRBJ1-2, with 7 bases matching TRBD1. Looked up from germline, CDR1 is MNHEY and CDR2 is SVGEGT. V lost 5 bases and J lost 8; bases outside the gene matches: 11. The CDR3 is 14 amino acids. As DNA, the CDR3 is TGTGCCAGCAGTACCGACAGGGTATCGCACGGCTACACCTTC. Its translation is CASSTDRVSHGYTF.

Only a few counts were recorded for this clonotype. The V gene is TRBV6-5, the J gene TRBJ2-3; 13 nucleotides match TRBD2. The CDR3 covers 17 residues. V dropped 0 bases and J dropped 2; count of bases not matched to a gene: 2. CDR1 is MNHEY and CDR2 is SVGAGI in the germline V gene. CDR3 protein: CASSYSGTSGNTDTQYF. CDR3 nucleotides: TGTGCCAGCAGTTACTCCGGGACTAGCGGGAACACAGATACGCAGTATTTT.

The V and J genes are TRBV28 and TRBJ1-3; TRBD1 matches 8 bases. With V trimmed by 5 bases and J by 4 bases, 7 bases remained unmatched. Germline assignment: CDR1 MDHEN and CDR2 SYDVKM. This CDR3 comprises 15 residues. The chain's CDR3 is CASSPGGAGGNTIYF. The CDR3 DNA reads as TGTGCCAGCAGTCCAGGGGGCGCCGGGGGAAACACCATATATTTT.

The chain couples TRBV5-4 to TRBJ2-3; perhaps TRBD2 as D (6 bases). This CDR3 has 16 residues. The germline V gene encodes CDR1 SGHNT and CDR2 YYREEE (reference sequence). V was cut by 0 bases and J by 1 base, with 12 bases left in between. CDR3 protein: CASSLVSGLRTDTQYF. In nucleotides, the CDR3 is TGTGCCAGCAGCTTGGTTTCGGGACTTCGCACAGATACGCAGTATTTT.

The CDR3 DNA follows: TGCGCCAGCAGCTTGGCGGTTGGGTACAATGAGCAGTTCTTC. As protein: CASSLAVGYNEQFF. The chain recombines TRBV5-1 with TRBJ2-1; no clear D gene. Germline V lookup: CDR1 SGHRS, CDR2 YFSETQ. Trimming cost V 0 bases and J 4 bases, with 8 bases left between them. The CDR3 covers 14 residues. The full variable domain, with the rest looked up from reference TRBV5-1 and TRBJ2-1, is KAGVTQTPRYLIKTRGQQVTLSCSPISGHRSVSWYQQTPGQGLQFLFEYFSETQRNKGNFPGRFSGRQFSNSRSEMNVSTLELGDSALYLCASSLAVGYNEQFFGPGTRLTVL.

The V and J genes are TRBV20-1 and TRBJ1-4; the match to TRBD1 covers 9 bases. The germline CDR1 and CDR2 sequences are DFQATT and SNEGSKA (reference sequence). The junction had 10 bases not matched to a gene; V was cut back by 3 bases and J by 8 bases. The CDR3 totals 15 residues. The CDR3 DNA follows: TGCAGTGCTAGGGCCCGGACAGGGGATGGCGAAAAACTGTTTTTT. Translated, it gives CSARARTGDGEKLFF.

This clonotype was counted a few times. The V and J genes are TRBV24-1 and TRBJ2-1, with 11 bases lining up with TRBD2. Germline V gene sequence: CDR1 KGHDR, CDR2 SFDVKD. The CDR3 consists of 16 residues. Germline trimming cut 4 bases from V and 8 bases from J; bases unmatched to any gene: 9. The CDR3 region has the DNA TGTGCCACCAGTGACCCGACGACGGGACTAGCGGATGAGCAGTTCTTC. It translates to CATSDPTTGLADEQFF.

The chain combines TRBV25-1 with TRBJ1-6; 7 bases align to TRBD1. Germline V gene data show CDR1 as MGHDK and CDR2 as SYGVNS. Trimming at V came to 5 bases and at J to 8 bases, leaving 3 bases not matched to a gene. The CDR3 runs to 13 residues. The CDR3 protein is CASSRTGDSPLHF. In DNA form, the CDR3 reads TGTGCCAGCAGTCGGACAGGAGATTCACCCCTCCACTTT.

This clonotype was seen only a few times. The CDR3 here is CASRYGQGNQPQHF. The CDR3 nucleotides are TGTGCCAGCAGATACGGACAAGGCAATCAGCCCCAGCATTTT. V and J are TRBV12-3 or TRBV12-4 and TRBJ1-5, with TRBD1 as a possible D gene (5 bases). V lost 6 bases and J lost 2, with 11 bases in between. CDR3 length equals 14 residues.

This clonotype has a handful of counts. The chain employs TRBV7-2 and TRBJ1-2; the D gene is possibly TRBD1 (5 bases). The CDR3 runs to 11 residues. Trimming took 10 bases from V and 7 from J, leaving 13 bases between them. Per germline, CDR1 SGHTA and CDR2 FQGNSA. The chain's CDR3 is CATWGVRGYTF. The DNA for the CDR3 is TGTGCCACCTGGGGGGTACGTGGCTACACCTTC. The variable domain in full, with the rest retrieved from reference TRBV7-2 and TRBJ1-2, is GAGVSQSPSNKVTEKGKDVELRCDPISGHTALYWYRQSLGQGLEFLIYFQGNSAPDKSGLPSDRFSAERTGGSVSTLTIQRTQQEDSAVYLCATWGVRGYTFGSGTRLTVV.

This clonotype was counted between two and nine times. V is TRBV7-9 and J is TRBJ1-2; D gene uncertain. This CDR3 has 13 residues. Deletions cut 4 bases from V and 7 bases from J, with 13 bases between. The germline V gene encodes CDR1 SEHNR and CDR2 FQNEAQ (reference sequence). The CDR3 sequence: CASSSNSVGGYTF. CDR3 DNA sequence: TGTGCCAGCAGCTCTAATAGTGTTGGTGGCTACACCTTC.

This chain joins TRBV4-2 and TRBJ2-2; 8 bases are a match to TRBD2. This CDR3 is built from 18 residues. V shed 1 base, J shed 2 bases, and the junction held 9 bases outside the gene matches. Germline loops: CDR1 LGHNA, CDR2 YNFKEQ. The CDR3 DNA reads as TGTGCCAGCAGCCAAGGATCTGTGCGGGGGGTAAACACCGGGGAGCTGTTTTTT. Amino acid sequence: CASSQGSVRGVNTGELFF.

This clonotype appeared a few times. This sequence joins TRBV5-1 and TRBJ1-2; D not resolved. Germline V gene data show CDR1 as SGHRS and CDR2 as YFSETQ. V shed 5 bases and J shed 4 bases, with 12 bases lying between them. This CDR3 has 13 amino acids. Written as DNA, the CDR3 is TGCGCCAGCAGTCTTAGGGATGGCTATGGCTACACCTTC. Translated, it gives CASSLRDGYGYTF.

The gene calls are TRBV21-1 and TRBJ2-1; the D call TRBD1 from the table was never checked on the DNA. TRBV21-1 is recorded as a pseudogene. The CDR3 loop spans 17 amino acids. In DNA form, the CDR3 reads TGTGCCAGCAGCAAAGCGGACGGGGCAGGGGCTTTCAATGAGCAGTTCTTC. Translating it yields CASSKADGAGAFNEQFF.

The chain carries TRBV30 and TRBJ2-1, with a weak D call TRBD1 (5 bases). The CDR3 runs 13 residues. Deletions cut 1 base from V and 9 bases from J, with 13 bases between. Germline CDR1 and CDR2: GTSNPN and SVGIG (reference sequence). CDR3 sequence (DNA): TGTGCCTGGAGTGGGTCAGGCCAGGGTGAGCAGTTCTTC. Protein: CAWSGSGQGEQFF.